The TCR beta chain under discussion was sequenced for a study of T-cell reconstitution after alpha-beta-depleted transplantation in children. Unique molecular identifiers were used to barcode this TCRbeta library. TCRdb reprocessed the PCR reads via MiXCR and lists one record per CDR3 protein. The data show around 580,000 distinct CDR3 sequences, approximately 30% seen once. The material was PBMCs, obtained before TCRalphabeta/CD19-depleted stem cell transplant. This receptor was identified in a boy under two years old with Wiskott-Aldrich syndrome, due to receive a stem cell transplant.

CDR3 region: CASSLRWEVGNEQFF. Written as DNA, the CDR3 is TGTGCCAGCAGTTTAAGGTGGGAGGTGGGCAATGAGCAGTTCTTC. This sequence joins TRBV12-3 or TRBV12-4 and TRBJ2-1; possible D gene TRBD2, 6 bases. V was clipped by 2 bases and J by 6 bases, with 14 bases between them. The CDR3 runs 15 residues.